The TCR beta chain described here comes from a study of T cell responses to AZD1222 COVID-19 vaccine. Comment on this clone: What it binds is not known.

With 4 bases clipped from V and 3 bases from J, the junction kept 8 bases outside the gene matches. CDR1 and CDR2 from the germline V gene are LNHDA and SQIVND (reference sequence). The CDR3 runs to 15 residues. General study results and limits: Regions left unmutated in variants are reportedly the target of nearly half of spike-specific TCRs. Seropositive status at baseline applied to only 6 or 7 AZD1222 recipients. When two AZD1222 doses had been given, Spike-specific TCR breadth and depth rose. There were mostly white British donors and more females than males, and clonal diversity was possibly underestimated.

Sequencing used immunoSEQ multiplex PCR; TCRdb keeps in-frame clones, though not all of them. The table has tens of thousands of clones, 80% to 90% seen once. This TCR was sampled from an adult who received the AZD1222 COVID-19 vaccine. Here the sequenced sample was peripheral blood, taken 28 days after the second AZD1222 dose. This chain joins TRBV19 and TRBJ2-7, with TRBD1 identical over 8 bases. For the CDR3, the DNA is TGTGCCAGTAGTAGAAAAAGGACAGGGTTCTACGAGCAGTACTTC. Protein sequence: CASSRKRTGFYEQYF.